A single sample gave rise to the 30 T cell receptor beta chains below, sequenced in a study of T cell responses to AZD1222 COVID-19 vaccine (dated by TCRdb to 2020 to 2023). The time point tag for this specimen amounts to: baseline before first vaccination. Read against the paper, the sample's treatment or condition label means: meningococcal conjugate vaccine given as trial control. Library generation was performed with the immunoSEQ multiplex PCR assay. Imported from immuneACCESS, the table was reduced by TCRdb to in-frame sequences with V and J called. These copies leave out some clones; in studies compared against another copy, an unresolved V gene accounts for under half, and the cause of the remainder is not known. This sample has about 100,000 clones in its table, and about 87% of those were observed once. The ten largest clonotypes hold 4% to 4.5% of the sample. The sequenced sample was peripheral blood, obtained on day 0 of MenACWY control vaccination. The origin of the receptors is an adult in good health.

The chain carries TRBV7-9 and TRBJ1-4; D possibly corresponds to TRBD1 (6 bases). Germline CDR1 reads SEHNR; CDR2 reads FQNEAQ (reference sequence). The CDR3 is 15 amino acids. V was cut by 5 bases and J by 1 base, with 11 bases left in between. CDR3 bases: TGTGCCAGCAGCCCAGGGGACAAAACTAATGAAAAACTGTTTTTT. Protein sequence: CASSPGDKTNEKLFF.

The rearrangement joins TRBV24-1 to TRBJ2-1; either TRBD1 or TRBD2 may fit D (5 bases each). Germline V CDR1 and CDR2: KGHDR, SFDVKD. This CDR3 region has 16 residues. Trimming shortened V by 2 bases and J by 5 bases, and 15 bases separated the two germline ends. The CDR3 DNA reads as TGTGCCACCAGTGATTCGGGGCAGGGCCTAAACAATGAGCAGTTCTTC. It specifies CATSDSGQGLNNEQFF.

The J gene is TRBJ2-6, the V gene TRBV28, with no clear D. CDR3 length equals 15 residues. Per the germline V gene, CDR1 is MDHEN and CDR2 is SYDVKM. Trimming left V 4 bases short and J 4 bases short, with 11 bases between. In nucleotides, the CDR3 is TGTGCCAGCAGTTCGGGCCTCTCAGGGGCCAACGTCCTGACTTTC. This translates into CASSSGLSGANVLTF.

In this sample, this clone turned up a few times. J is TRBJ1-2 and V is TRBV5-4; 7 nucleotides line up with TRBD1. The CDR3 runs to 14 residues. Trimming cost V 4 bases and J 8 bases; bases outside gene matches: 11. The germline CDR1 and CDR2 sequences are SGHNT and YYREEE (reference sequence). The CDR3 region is CASSDNRGHWGYTF. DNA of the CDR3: TGTGCCAGCAGCGACAACAGGGGACATTGGGGCTACACCTTC.

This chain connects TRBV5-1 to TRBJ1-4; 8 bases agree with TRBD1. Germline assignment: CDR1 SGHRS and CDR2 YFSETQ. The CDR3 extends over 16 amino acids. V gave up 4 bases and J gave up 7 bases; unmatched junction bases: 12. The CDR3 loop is CASSTRQGSTGEKLFF. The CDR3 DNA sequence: TGCGCCAGCAGCACAAGACAGGGGTCAACGGGTGAAAAACTGTTTTTT.

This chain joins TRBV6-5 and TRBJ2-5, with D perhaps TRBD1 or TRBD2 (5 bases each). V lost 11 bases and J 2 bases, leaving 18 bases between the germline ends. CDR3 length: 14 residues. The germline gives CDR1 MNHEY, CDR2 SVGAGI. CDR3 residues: CAGGSGRSQETQYF. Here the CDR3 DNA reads TGTGCCGGGGGTTCGGGCAGGTCGCAAGAGACCCAGTACTTC.

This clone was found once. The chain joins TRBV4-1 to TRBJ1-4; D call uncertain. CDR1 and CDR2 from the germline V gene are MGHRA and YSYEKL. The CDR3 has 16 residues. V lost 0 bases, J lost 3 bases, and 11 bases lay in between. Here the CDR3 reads CASSQDIRAANEKLFF. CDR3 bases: TGCGCCAGCAGCCAAGATATCCGAGCGGCTAATGAAAAACTGTTTTTT.

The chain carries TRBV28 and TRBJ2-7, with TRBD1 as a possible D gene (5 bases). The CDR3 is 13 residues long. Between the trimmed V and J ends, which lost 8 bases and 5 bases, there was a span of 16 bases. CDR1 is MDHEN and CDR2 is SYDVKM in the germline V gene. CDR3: CASAAGRSHEQYF. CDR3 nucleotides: TGTGCCAGCGCGGCAGGGCGATCCCACGAGCAGTACTTC. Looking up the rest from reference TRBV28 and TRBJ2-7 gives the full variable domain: DVKVTQSSRYLVKRTGEKVFLECVQDMDHENMFWYRQDPGLGLRLIYFSYDVKMKEKGDIPEGYSVSREKKERFSLILESASTNQTSMYLCASAAGRSHEQYFGPGTRLTVT.

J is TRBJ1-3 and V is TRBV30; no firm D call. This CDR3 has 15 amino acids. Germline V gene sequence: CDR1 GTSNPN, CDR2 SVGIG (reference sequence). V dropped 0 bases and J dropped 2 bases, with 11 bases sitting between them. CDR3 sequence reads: CAWSVGSAAGNTIYF. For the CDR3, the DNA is TGTGCCTGGAGTGTAGGCAGTGCCGCTGGAAACACCATATATTTT.

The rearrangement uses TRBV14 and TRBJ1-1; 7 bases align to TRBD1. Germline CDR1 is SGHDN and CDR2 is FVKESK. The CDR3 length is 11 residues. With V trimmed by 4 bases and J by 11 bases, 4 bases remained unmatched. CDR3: CASSLQGRAFF. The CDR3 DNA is TGTGCCAGCAGCCTACAGGGGAGGGCTTTCTTT. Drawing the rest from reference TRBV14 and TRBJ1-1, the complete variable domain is EAGVTQFPSHSVIEKGQTVTLRCDPISGHDNLYWYRRVMGKEIKFLLHFVKESKQDESGMPNNRFLAERTGGTYSTLKVQPAELEDSGVYFCASSLQGRAFFGQGTRLTVV.

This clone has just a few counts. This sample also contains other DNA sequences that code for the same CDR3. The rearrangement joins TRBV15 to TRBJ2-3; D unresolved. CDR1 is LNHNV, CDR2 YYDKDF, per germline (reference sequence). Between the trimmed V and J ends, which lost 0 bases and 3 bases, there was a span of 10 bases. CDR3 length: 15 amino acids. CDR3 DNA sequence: TGTGCCACCAGCAGAGATCGAGGTGGAACAGATACGCAGTATTTT. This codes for CATSRDRGGTDTQYF.

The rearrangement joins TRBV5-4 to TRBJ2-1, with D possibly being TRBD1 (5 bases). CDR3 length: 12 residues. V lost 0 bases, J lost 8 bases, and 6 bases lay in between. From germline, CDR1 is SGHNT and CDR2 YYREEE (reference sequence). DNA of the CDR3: TGTGCCAGCAGCTTGGAAGGGGATGAGCAGTTCTTC. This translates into CASSLEGDEQFF.

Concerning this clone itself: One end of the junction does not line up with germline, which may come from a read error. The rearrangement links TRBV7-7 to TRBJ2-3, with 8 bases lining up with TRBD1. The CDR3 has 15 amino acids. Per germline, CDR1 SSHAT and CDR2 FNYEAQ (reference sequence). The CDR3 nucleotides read TGTGCTAGCAGCTTAAACAGGGGGAGCACAGATACGCAGTATTTT. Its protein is CASSLNRGSTDTQYF. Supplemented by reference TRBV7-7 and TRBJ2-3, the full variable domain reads GAGVSQSPRYKVTKRGQDVTLRCDPISSHATLYWYQQALGQGPEFLTYFNYEAQPDKSGLPSDRFSAERPEGSISTLTIQRTEQRDSAMYRCASSLNRGSTDTQYFGPGTRLTVL.

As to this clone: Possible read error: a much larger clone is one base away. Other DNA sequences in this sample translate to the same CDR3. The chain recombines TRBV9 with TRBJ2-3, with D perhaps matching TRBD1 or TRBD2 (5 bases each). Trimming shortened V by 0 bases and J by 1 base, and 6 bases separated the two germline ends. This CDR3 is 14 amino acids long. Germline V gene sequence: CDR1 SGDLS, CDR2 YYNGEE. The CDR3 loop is CASSVVGGTDTQYF. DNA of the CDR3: TGTGCCAGCAGCGTAGTGGGGGGCACAGATACGCAGTATTTT.

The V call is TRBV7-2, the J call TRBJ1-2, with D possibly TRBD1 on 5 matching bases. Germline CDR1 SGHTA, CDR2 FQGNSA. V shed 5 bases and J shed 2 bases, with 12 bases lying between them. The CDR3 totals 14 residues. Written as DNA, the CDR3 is TGTGCCAGCAGCCCACCGACAGTGAACTATGGCTACACCTTC. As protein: CASSPPTVNYGYTF.

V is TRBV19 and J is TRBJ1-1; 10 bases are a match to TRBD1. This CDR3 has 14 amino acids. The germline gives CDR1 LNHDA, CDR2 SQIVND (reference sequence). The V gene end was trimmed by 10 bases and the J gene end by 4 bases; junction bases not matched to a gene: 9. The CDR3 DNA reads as TGTGCCACCGAGACAGGGGGCGGTATCACTGAAGCTTTCTTT. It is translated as CATETGGGITEAFF.

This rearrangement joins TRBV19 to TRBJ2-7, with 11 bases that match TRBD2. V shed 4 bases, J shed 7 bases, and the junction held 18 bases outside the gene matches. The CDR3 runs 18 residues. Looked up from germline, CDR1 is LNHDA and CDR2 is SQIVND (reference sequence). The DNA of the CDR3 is TGTGCCAGTAGTAAGGAACTAGCGGGAGCGGTACTTACGAGGGAGCAGTACTTC. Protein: CASSKELAGAVLTREQYF.

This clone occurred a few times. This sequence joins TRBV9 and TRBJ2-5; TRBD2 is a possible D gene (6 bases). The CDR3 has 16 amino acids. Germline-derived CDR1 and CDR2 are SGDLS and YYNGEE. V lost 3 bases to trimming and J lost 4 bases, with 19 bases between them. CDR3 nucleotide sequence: TGTGCCAGCAGCGGAGAAGGGCAGTACGGGGGAGAGACCCAGTACTTC. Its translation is CASSGEGQYGGETQYF.

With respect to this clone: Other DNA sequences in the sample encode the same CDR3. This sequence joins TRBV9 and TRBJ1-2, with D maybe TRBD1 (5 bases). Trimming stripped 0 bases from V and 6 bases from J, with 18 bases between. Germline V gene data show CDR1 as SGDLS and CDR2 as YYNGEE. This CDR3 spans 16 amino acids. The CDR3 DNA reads TGTGCCAGCAGCGTAGCGGGGACGGCGAGGGGTGATGGCTACACCTTC. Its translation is CASSVAGTARGDGYTF.

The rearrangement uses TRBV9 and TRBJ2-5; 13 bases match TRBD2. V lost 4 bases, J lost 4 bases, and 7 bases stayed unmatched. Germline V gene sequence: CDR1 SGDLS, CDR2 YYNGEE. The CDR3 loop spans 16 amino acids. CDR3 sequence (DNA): TGTGCCAGCAGCATGTCCGGGACTAGCGGGATAGAGACCCAGTACTTC. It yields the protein CASSMSGTSGIETQYF.

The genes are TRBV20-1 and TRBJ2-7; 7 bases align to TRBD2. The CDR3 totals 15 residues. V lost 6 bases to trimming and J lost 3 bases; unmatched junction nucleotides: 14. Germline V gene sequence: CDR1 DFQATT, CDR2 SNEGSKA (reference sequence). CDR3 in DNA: TGCAGTGCGAGTCGAATAGCGGGTCGCTTCTACGAGCAGTACTTC. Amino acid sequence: CSASRIAGRFYEQYF.

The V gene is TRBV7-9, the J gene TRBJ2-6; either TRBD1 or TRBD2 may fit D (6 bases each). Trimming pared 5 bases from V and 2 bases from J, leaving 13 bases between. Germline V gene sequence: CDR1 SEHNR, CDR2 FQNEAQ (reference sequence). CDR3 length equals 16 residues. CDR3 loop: CASSPPGAAGANVLTF. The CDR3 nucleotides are TGTGCCAGCAGCCCTCCGGGGGCGGCTGGGGCCAACGTCCTGACTTTC.

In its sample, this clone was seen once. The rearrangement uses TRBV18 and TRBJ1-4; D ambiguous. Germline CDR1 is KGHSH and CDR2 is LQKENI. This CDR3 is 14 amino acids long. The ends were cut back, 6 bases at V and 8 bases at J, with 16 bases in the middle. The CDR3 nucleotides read TGTGCCAGCTCGCCTCCACAGCCGAGGGAAAAACTGTTTTTT. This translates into CASSPPQPREKLFF. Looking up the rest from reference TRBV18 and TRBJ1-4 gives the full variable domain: NAGVMQNPRHLVRRRGQEARLRCSPMKGHSHVYWYRQLPEEGLKFMVYLQKENIIDESGMPKERFSAEFPKEGPSILRIQQVVRGDSAAYFCASSPPQPREKLFFGSGTQLSVL.

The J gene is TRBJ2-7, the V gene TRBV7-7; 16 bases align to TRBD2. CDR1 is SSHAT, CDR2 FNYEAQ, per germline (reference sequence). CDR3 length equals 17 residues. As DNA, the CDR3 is TGTGCTAGATCTCCGGGACTAGCGGGAGGGTGGCCCTACGAGCAGTACTTC. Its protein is CARSPGLAGGWPYEQYF.

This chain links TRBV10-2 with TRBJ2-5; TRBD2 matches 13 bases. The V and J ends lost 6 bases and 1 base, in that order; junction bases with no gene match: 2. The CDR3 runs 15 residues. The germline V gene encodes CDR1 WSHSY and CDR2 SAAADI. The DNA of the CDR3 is TGCGCCAGCAGACTAGCGGGAGGGCCCCAAGAGACCCAGTACTTC. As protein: CASRLAGGPQETQYF.

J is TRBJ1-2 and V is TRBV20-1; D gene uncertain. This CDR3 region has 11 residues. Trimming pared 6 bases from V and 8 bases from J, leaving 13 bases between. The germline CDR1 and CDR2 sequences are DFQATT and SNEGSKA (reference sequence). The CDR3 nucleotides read TGCAGTGCCCACCGGGATTCGGGCTACACCTTC. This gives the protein CSAHRDSGYTF.

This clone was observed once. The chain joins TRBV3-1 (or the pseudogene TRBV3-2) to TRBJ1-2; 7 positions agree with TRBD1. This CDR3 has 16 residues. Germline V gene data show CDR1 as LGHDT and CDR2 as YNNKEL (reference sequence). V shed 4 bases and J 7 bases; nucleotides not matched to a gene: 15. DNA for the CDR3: TGTGCCAGCAGCCCCAGATCCCGGAGACAGGGCCTTGGCTACACCTTC. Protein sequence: CASSPRSRRQGLGYTF.

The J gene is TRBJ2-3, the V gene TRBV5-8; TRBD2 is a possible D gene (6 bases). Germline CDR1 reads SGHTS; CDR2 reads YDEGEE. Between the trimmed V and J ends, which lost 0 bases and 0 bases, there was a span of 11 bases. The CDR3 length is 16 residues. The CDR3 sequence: CASSLDRGGSTDTQYF. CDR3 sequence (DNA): TGTGCCAGCAGCTTGGATCGGGGAGGAAGCACAGATACGCAGTATTTT.

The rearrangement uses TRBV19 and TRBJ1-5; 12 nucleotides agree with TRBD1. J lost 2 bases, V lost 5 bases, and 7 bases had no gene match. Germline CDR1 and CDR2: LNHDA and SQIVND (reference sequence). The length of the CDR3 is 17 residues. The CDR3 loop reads CASSYPGQGAGNQPQHF. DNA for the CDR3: TGTGCCAGTAGTTATCCGGGACAGGGGGCAGGCAATCAGCCCCAGCATTTT.

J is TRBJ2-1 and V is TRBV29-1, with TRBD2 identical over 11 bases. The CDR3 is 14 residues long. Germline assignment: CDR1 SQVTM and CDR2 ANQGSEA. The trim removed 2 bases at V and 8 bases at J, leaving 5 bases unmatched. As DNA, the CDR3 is TGCAGCGTTGAAATGACTAGCGGGAACTATGAGCAGTTCTTC. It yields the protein CSVEMTSGNYEQFF.